This entry is about one TCR beta chain. Its target is unknown. PCR used 60 Vbeta primers and 13 Jbeta primers. TCRdb's table, derived via immunoSEQ multiplex PCR, lists solely in-frame clones and lacks some. The sample consists of approximately 120,000 clones, more than 75% of them appearing once. The entry originates in a study of cytomegalovirus exposure and HLA in healthy donors. Points from the study as a whole: The classifier was said to identify cytomegalovirus status with high specificity and sensitivity. Most TCR sequences were rare, but some public TCRs occurred in many donors. Several of the most significant clusters were apparently associated with common viral pathogens in a later analysis. Under in vitro conditions, three CMV-associated chains were confirmed as specific for CMV antigens.

Germline CDR1 and CDR2: MDHEN and SYDVKM. V lost 6 bases to trimming and J lost 4 bases; unmatched junction nucleotides: 6. The CDR3 has 14 residues. The sample comprised PBMCs. This sequence originates from a woman in her sixties or seventies in good health and CMV-seropositive. This chain connects TRBV28 to TRBJ1-5, with 7 nucleotides matching TRBD1. The CDR3 bases are TGTGCCAGCAGATTTGGGGACAGTAATCAGCCCCAGCATTTT. The encoded protein is CASRFGDSNQPQHF.